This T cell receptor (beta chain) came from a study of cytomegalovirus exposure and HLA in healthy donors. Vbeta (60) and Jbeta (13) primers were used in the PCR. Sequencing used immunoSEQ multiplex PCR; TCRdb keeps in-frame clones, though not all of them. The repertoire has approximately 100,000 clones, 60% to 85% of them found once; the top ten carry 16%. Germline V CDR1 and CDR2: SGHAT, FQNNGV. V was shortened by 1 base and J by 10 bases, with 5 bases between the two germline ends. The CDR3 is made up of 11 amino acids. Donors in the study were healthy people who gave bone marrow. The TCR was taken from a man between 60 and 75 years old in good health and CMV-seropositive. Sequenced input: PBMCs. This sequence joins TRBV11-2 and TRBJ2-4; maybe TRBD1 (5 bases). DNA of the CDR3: TGTGCCAGCAGCTTAGGGACAATTCAGTACTTC. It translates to CASSLGTIQYF.